These 19 T cell receptor beta chains originate from one sample sequenced in a study of tumor and adjacent non-tumor tissue in lung cancer. The template was RNA from unsorted bulk tissue. The library came from three nested PCR rounds adapted from ARM-PCR protocols. One entry per CDR3 protein results from TCRdb running MiXCR on the multiplex PCR reads. The sample includes fewer than 120,000 distinct CDR3 sequences, 84% of them seen just once. The sequenced material came from lung tumor tissue. These receptors were taken from a man in his sixties or seventies with non-small cell lung cancer.

With regard to this clonotype: Germline and junction disagree at one end, which may indicate a read error. The V gene is TRBV6-5, the J gene TRBJ1-2; 8 nucleotides align to TRBD1. In germline, CDR1 is MNHEY, CDR2 SVGAGI. CDR3 length: 17 amino acids. CDR3 sequence (DNA): TGTGGCAGCAGCCAAGAGACAGGGGAAACCGCTAACTATGGCTACACCTTC. Amino acid sequence: CGSSQETGETANYGYTF.

The chain employs TRBV20-1 and TRBJ2-7; D unclear. Trimming removed 3 bases from V and 11 bases from J, with 20 bases in between. The CDR3 runs 13 residues. Germline assignment: CDR1 DFQATT and CDR2 SNEGSKA (reference sequence). As DNA, the CDR3 is TGCAGTGCTAGGCTTCCGCTCCTGGACGAAGAGTACTTC. It translates to CSARLPLLDEEYF.

This clonotype was counted once. An end of the junction does not agree with germline; a read error may underlie this. V is TRBV6-6 and J is TRBJ2-1; D not certain. CDR1 and CDR2 (germline): MNHNY, SVGAGI (reference sequence). This CDR3 region has 16 residues. The DNA of the CDR3 is TGTGCCAGCAGCCCACTGGTTTCGGCCTCCTATAATGAGCAGTTCTTC. Translated, it gives CASSPLVSASYNEQFF.

About this clonotype: The conserved phenylalanine or tryptophan normally closing the CDR3 is absent here, so this likely arose from a read error. The chain carries TRBV4-2 and TRBJ2-5; maybe TRBD1 (5 bases). The CDR3 has 17 residues. V was shortened by 4 bases and J by 3 bases, with 21 bases between the two germline ends. Germline values: CDR1 LGHNA, CDR2 YNFKEQ. CDR3 protein: CASSPLARGQFEETQYI. DNA for the CDR3: TGTGCCAGCAGCCCACTGGCCAGAGGACAATTTGAAGAGACCCAGTACATC.

This clonotype was counted a single time. The junction differs from germline at one of its ends, possibly a read error. The gene calls are TRBV29-1 and TRBJ2-7; a weak D match, TRBD2 (6 bases). The CDR3 is 10 amino acids. Germline V gene sequence: CDR1 SQVTM, CDR2 ANQGSEA. CDR3 loop: CSAGSYQQYF. DNA of the CDR3: TGCAGCGCCGGGAGCTACCAGCAATACTTC.

With respect to this clonotype: The conserved final phenylalanine or tryptophan is absent from the CDR3, which likely points to a read error. The chain uses TRBV29-1 and TRBJ2-5, with a tentative D call TRBD1 (6 bases). Germline CDR1 is SQVTM and CDR2 is ANQGSEA. The CDR3 is made up of 16 amino acids. The V and J ends lost 7 bases and 3 bases respectively, with 24 bases between them. The CDR3 sequence is CSAKPYLETGKETQYL. As DNA, the CDR3 is TGCAGCGCCAAGCCCTACCTCGAGACAGGTAAAGAGACCCAGTACTTA.

This chain connects TRBV6-5 to TRBJ1-5; D not resolved. Germline V gene data show CDR1 as MNHEY and CDR2 as SVGAGI. The CDR3 has 14 amino acids. The V gene lost 2 bases and the J gene lost 4 bases, with 9 bases spanning the gap. CDR3 sequence: CASSYDKGNQPQHF. The CDR3 region has the DNA TGTGCCAGCAGTTACGACAAGGGAAATCAGCCCCAGCATTTT.

This clonotype has at least ten counts. The chain links TRBV28 to TRBJ1-5; D ambiguous. This CDR3 is 15 amino acids long. CDR1 and CDR2 from the germline V gene are MDHEN and SYDVKM. With 3 bases removed from V and 4 bases from J, the gap between germline ends came to 13 bases. CDR3 residues: CASSFTVGVNQPQHF. The CDR3 DNA reads TGTGCCAGCAGTTTTACGGTAGGCGTTAATCAGCCCCAGCATTTT.

Of note for this clonotype: The junction departs from germline at one end; a sequencing error may be responsible. The V gene is TRBV12-3 or TRBV12-4, the J gene TRBJ2-3; a weak D match, TRBD1 (5 bases). This CDR3 has 11 residues. DNA for the CDR3: TGTGCCGTTAGTGAGACAGATACGCACGATTTT. Translated: CAVSETDTHDF.

On this clonotype itself: Because the CDR3 is missing its conserved closing phenylalanine or tryptophan, this is likely a read error. Because the CDR3's place on the DNA is in doubt, the DNA is left out and the CDR3 is given as listed by TCRdb. This chain uses TRBV7-9 with TRBJ2-5; no DNA check was done on the table's D call, TRBD2. CDR1 is SEHNR, CDR2 FQNEAQ, per germline (reference sequence). Ends included, the CDR3 has 13 residues. The CDR3 region is CASSLPNAETRYL.

For this clonotype: The conserved phenylalanine or tryptophan is not found at the CDR3 terminus, so this likely reflects a read error. The J gene is TRBJ1-2, the V gene TRBV6-5; D possibly corresponds to TRBD1 (6 bases). V was trimmed by 8 bases and J by 3 bases, leaving 19 bases between them. This CDR3 is 15 amino acids long. Germline CDR1 MNHEY, CDR2 SVGAGI. The CDR3 region has the DNA TGTGCCAGCGGCCACCGTAGGGGGAGGGACTATGGCTACACCATC. Translating it yields CASGHRRGRDYGYTI.

Concerning this clonotype: As the CDR3 is not closed by the conserved phenylalanine or tryptophan, this likely results from a read error. The chain combines TRBV4-1 with TRBJ2-5; 10 bases fit TRBD2. The germline V gene has CDR1 MGHRA and CDR2 YSYEKL. With V trimmed by 4 bases and J by 2 bases, 7 bases remained unmatched. This CDR3 has 16 amino acids. CDR3: CASSRVGLAIQETQYI. The CDR3 coding sequence is TGCGCCAGCAGCCGCGTGGGACTAGCGATTCAAGAGACCCAGTACATC.

The CDR3 loop reads CASSSFSYNEQFF. The DNA for the CDR3 is TGTGCCAGCAGCTCTTTCTCCTACAATGAGCAGTTCTTC. The chain employs TRBV7-2 and TRBJ2-1; D ambiguous. The CDR3 length is 13 residues. Trimming left V 4 bases short and J 0 bases short, with 4 bases between. The germline gives CDR1 SGHTA, CDR2 FQGNSA.

The chain couples TRBV11-2 to TRBJ1-1, with D perhaps matching TRBD1 (5 bases). Germline CDR1 and CDR2: SGHAT and FQNNGV. The CDR3 totals 12 residues. CDR3 protein: CISSKDMRDAFF. CDR3 bases: TGTATCAGCAGCAAGGACATGCGAGACGCTTTCTTT.

In regard to this clonotype: With a much larger clone just one base away, this may be a read error. The chain employs TRBV20-1 and TRBJ1-6; no definite D call. This CDR3 spans 14 amino acids. V was shortened by 3 bases and J by 6 bases, with 12 bases between the two germline ends. Germline V gives CDR1 DFQATT, CDR2 SNEGSKA (reference sequence). The chain's CDR3 is CSARSVMVNSPLHF. DNA of the CDR3: TGCAGTGCTAGGTCCGTCATGGTTAATTCACCCCTCCACTTT.

This clonotype occurred once. One end of the junction does not line up with germline, which may come from a read error. The rearrangement uses TRBV11-3 and TRBJ1-1, with D unclear. The CDR3 totals 16 residues. Germline CDR1 reads SGHNT; CDR2 reads YENEEA. CDR3 nucleotides: TGTGCCAGCAGCTTAAATACAGCGTGGATGAACACTGAAGTTTTCTTT. It translates to CASSLNTAWMNTEVFF.

About this clonotype itself: Possible read error: a much larger clone is one base away. The V and J genes are TRBV9 and TRBJ1-2; 10 nucleotides agree with TRBD1. The CDR3 contains 16 residues. Germline V gene lookup returns CDR1 SGDLS and CDR2 YYNGEE. The CDR3 here is CVSSVATGGLNYGYTF. In DNA form, the CDR3 reads TGTGTCAGCAGCGTAGCGACAGGGGGCCTTAACTATGGCTACACCTTC. The whole variable domain, remainder taken from reference TRBV9 and TRBJ1-2, is DSGVTQTPKHLITATGQRVTLRCSPRSGDLSVYWYQQSLDQGLQFLIQYYNGEERAKGNILERFSAQQFPDLHSELNLSSLELGDSALYFCVSSVATGGLNYGYTFGSGTRLTVV.

The genes are TRBV6-5 and TRBJ1-2; the D gene is possibly TRBD1 (5 bases). The CDR3 is 11 amino acids. The germline V gene has CDR1 MNHEY and CDR2 SVGAGI. The CDR3 bases are TGTGACACCGTGACAGCCTATGGCTACACCTTC. It is translated as CDTVTAYGYTF.

Of note for this clonotype: Just one base apart from a much larger clone, this may be a read error. The chain's CDR3 is CASSPGSTSTYEQYF. The CDR3, as DNA: TGTGCCAGCAGTCCCGGTAGCACCAGCACCTACGAGCAGTACTTC. The J gene is TRBJ2-7, the V gene TRBV28, with unresolved D. Trimming stripped 5 bases from V and 2 bases from J, with 16 bases between. This CDR3 has 15 amino acids. Germline CDR1 reads MDHEN; CDR2 reads SYDVKM.